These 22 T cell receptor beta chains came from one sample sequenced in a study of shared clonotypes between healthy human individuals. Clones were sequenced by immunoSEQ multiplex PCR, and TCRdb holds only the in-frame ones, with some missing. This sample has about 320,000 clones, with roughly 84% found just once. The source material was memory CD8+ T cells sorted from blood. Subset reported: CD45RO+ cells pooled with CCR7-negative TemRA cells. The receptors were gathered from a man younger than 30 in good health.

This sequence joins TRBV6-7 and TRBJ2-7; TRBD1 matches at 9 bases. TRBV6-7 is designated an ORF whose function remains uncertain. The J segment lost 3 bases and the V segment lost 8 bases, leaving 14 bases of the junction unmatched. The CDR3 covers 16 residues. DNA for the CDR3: TGTGCCAGCCGGGACAGGGAGATGAGGGCAGGCTACGAGCAGTACTTC. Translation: CASRDREMRAGYEQYF.

The CDR3 is CASSWEGLEQFF. The CDR3 DNA follows: TGTGCCAGCAGCTGGGAGGGCTTAGAGCAGTTCTTC. The chain combines TRBV7-8 with TRBJ2-1, with 7 bases that match TRBD2. V shed 4 bases and J 10 bases; nucleotides not matched to a gene: 4. Germline lookup yields CDR1 SGHVS and CDR2 FQNEAQ. The CDR3 sequence is 12 residues long.

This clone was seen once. The DNA of the CDR3 is TGTGCCAGCAGCTTGAGGTTAGGGTGGGCTGAAGCTTTCTTT. Translation: CASSLRLGWAEAFF. This sequence joins TRBV5-6 and TRBJ1-1; D gene uncertain. The CDR3 consists of 14 residues. The V end lost 1 base, the J end lost 6 bases, and 13 bases lay between the germline ends. The germline gives CDR1 SGHDT, CDR2 YYEEEE. The entire variable domain, with the rest obtained from reference TRBV5-6 and TRBJ1-1, is as follows: DAGVTQSPTHLIKTRGQQVTLRCSPKSGHDTVSWYQQALGQGPQFIFQYYEEEERQRGNFPDRFSGHQFPNYSSELNVNALLLGDSALYLCASSLRLGWAEAFFGQGTRLTVV.

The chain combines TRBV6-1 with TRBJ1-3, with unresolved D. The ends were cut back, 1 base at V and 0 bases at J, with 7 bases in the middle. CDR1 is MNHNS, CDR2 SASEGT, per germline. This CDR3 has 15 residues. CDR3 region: CASSEGIYSGNTIYF. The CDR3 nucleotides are TGTGCCAGCAGTGAAGGCATATACTCTGGAAACACCATATATTTT.

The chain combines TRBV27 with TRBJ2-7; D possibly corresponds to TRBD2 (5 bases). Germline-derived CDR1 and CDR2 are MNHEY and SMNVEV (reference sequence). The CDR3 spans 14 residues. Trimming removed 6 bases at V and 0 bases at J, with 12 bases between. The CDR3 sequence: CASRTTGSSYEQYF. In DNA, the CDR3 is TGTGCCAGCAGGACCACTGGGAGCTCCTACGAGCAGTACTTC.

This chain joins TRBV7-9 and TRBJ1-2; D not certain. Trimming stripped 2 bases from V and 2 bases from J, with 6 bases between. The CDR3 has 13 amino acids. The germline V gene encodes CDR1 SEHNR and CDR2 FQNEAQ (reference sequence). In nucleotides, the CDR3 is TGTGCCAGCAGCTTATTTGGAAACTATGGCTACACCTTC. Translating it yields CASSLFGNYGYTF. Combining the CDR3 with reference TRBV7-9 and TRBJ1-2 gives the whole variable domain DTGVSQNPRHKITKRGQNVTFRCDPISEHNRLYWYRQTLGQGPEFLTYFQNEAQLEKSRLLSDRFSAERPKGSFSTLEIQRTEQGDSAMYLCASSLFGNYGYTFGSGTRLTVV.

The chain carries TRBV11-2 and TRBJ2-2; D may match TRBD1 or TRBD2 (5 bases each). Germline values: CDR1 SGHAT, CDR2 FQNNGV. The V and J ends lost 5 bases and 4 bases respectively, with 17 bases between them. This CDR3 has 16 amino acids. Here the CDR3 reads CASSLGPGAATGELFF. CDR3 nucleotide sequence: TGTGCCAGCAGCCTCGGACCCGGGGCGGCCACCGGGGAGCTGTTTTTT.

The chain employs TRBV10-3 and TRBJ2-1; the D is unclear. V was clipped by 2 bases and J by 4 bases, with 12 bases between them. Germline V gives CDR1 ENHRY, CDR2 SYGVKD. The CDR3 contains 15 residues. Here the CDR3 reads CAISEDLPPYNEQFF. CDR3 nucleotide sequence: TGTGCCATCAGTGAGGACTTACCCCCTTACAATGAGCAGTTCTTC.

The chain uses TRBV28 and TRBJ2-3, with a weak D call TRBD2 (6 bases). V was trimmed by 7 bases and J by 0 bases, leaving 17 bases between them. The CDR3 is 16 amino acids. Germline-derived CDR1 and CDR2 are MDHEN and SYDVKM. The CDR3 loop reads CASNLDSGFSTDTQYF. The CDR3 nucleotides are TGTGCCAGCAACCTGGATAGCGGATTTAGCACAGATACGCAGTATTTT.

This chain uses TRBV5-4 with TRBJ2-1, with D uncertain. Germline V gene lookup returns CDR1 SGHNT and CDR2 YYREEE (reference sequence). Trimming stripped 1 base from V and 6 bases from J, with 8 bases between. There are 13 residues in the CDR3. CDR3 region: CASSLPYSNEQFF. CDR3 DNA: TGTGCCAGCAGCTTGCCCTACTCCAATGAGCAGTTCTTC.

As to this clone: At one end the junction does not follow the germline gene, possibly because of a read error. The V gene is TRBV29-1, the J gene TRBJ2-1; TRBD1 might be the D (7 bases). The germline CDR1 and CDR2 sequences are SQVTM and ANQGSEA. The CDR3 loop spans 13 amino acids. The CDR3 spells CSVGRGEYNEQFF. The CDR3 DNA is TGCAGTGTTGGCAGGGGGGAGTATAATGAGCAGTTCTTC.

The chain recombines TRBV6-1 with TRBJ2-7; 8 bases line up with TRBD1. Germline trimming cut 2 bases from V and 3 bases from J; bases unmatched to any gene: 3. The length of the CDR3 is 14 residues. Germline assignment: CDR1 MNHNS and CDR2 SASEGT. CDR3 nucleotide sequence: TGTGCCAGCAGTGAAATGGGGACAGGCTACGAGCAGTACTTC. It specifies CASSEMGTGYEQYF.

CDR3 residues: CASSLGLAGYYQETQYF. In DNA, the CDR3 is TGTGCCAGCAGCTTGGGACTAGCCGGTTATTACCAAGAGACCCAGTACTTC. The chain couples TRBV7-9 to TRBJ2-5; 9 bases fit TRBD2. Germline CDR1 reads SEHNR; CDR2 reads FQNEAQ (reference sequence). The CDR3 sequence is 17 residues long. The trim removed 3 bases at V and 0 bases at J, leaving 8 bases unmatched.

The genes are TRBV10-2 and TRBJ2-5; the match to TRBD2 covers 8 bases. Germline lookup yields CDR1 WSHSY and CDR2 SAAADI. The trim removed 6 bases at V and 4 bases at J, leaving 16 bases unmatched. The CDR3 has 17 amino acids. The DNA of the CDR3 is TGCGCCAGCAGCGGGACTAGTGGGAGTTGGTTAGGAGAGACCCAGTACTTC. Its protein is CASSGTSGSWLGETQYF.

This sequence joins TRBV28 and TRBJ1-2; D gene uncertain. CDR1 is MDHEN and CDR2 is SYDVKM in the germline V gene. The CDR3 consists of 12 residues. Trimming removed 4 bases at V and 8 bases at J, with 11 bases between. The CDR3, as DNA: TGTGCCAGCAGTTCGGGAAGTATGGGCTACACCTTC. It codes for CASSSGSMGYTF.

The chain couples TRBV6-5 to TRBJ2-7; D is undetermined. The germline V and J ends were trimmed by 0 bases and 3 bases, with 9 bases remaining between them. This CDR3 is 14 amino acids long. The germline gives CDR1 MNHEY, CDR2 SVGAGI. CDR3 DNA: TGTGCCAGCAGTTACTCGACGGTCGGCTACGAGCAGTACTTC. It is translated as CASSYSTVGYEQYF.

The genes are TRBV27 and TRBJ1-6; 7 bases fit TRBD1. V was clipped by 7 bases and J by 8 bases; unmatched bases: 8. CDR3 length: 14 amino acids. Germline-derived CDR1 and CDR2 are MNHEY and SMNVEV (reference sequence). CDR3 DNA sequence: TGTGCCAGCAAAGTGCAGGGGGTTGATTCACCCCTCCACTTT. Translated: CASKVQGVDSPLHF.

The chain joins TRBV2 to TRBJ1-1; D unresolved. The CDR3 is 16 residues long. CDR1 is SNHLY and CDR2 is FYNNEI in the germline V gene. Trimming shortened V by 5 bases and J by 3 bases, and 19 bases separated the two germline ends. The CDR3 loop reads CASSSPPNAGDTEAFF. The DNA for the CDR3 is TGTGCCAGCAGTTCACCGCCTAACGCCGGGGACACTGAAGCTTTCTTT.

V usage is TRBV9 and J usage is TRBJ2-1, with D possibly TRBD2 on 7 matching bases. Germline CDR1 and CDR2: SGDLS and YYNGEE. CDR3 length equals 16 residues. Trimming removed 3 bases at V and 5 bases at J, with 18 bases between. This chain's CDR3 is CASSGRRGTTNNEQFF. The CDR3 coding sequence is TGTGCCAGCAGCGGGAGGAGGGGGACTACCAACAATGAGCAGTTCTTC.

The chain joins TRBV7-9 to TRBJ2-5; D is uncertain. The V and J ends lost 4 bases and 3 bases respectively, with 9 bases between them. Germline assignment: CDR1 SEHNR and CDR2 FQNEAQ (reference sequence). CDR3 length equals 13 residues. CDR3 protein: CASSSNSKETQYF. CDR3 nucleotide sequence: TGTGCCAGCAGCTCGAACTCAAAAGAGACCCAGTACTTC.

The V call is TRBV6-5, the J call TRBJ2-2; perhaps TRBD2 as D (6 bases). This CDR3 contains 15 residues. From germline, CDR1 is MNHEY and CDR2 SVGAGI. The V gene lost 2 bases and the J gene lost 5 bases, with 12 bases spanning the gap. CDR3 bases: TGTGCCAGCAGTTACGGCTCCCGGGGGACCGGGGAGCTGTTTTTT. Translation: CASSYGSRGTGELFF.

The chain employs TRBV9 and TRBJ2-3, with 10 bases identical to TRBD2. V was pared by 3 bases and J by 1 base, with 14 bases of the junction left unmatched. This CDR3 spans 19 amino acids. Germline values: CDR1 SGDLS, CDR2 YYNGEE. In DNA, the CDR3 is TGTGCCAGCAGCGGCAAAGCGGGAGGGCCTACGGTCGGCACAGATACGCAGTATTTT. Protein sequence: CASSGKAGGPTVGTDTQYF.